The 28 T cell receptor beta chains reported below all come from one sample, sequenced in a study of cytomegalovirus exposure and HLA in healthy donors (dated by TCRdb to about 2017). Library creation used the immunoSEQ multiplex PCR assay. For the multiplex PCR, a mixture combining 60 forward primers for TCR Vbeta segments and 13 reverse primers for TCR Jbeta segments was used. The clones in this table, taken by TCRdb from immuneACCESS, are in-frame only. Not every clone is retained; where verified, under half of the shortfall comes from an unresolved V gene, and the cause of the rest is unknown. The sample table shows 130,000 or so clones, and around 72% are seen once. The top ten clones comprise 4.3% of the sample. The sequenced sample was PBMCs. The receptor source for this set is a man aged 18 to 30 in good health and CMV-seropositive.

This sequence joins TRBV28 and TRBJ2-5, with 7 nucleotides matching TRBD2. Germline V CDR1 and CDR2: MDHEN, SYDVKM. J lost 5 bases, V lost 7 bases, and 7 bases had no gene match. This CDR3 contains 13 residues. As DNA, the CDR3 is TGTGCCAGCAAGCGGGGCGCTCACGAGACCCAGTACTTC. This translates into CASKRGAHETQYF.

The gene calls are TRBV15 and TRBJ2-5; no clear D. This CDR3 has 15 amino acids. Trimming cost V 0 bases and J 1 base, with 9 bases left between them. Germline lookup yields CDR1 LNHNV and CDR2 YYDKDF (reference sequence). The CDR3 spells CATSRDIPSQETQYF. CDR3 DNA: TGTGCCACCAGCAGAGATATCCCGAGCCAAGAGACCCAGTACTTC.

CDR3 DNA: TGTGCCAGCAGTGAGAGGGGAACAGGGGTATTTTGGGTGAACACCATATATTTT. Protein product: CASSERGTGVFWVNTIYF. V is TRBV6-1 and J is TRBJ1-3, with TRBD1 matching over 7 bases. J gave up 7 bases and V 3 bases, and 18 bases lay outside the gene matches. Germline V CDR1 and CDR2: MNHNS, SASEGT. The CDR3 runs to 18 residues.

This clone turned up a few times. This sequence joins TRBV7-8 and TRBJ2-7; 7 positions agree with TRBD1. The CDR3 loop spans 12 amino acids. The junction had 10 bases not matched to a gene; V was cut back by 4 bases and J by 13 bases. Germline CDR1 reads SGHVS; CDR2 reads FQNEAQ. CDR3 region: CASSSDRLFLYF. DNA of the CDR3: TGTGCCAGCAGCTCGGACAGGCTCTTCTTATACTTC.

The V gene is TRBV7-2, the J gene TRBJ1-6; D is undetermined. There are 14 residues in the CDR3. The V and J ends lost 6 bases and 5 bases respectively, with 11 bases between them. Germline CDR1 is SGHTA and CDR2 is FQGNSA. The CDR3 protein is CASRLFEHNSPLHF. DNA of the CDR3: TGTGCCAGCAGACTTTTTGAGCATAATTCACCCCTCCACTTT. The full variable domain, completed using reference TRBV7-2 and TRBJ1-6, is GAGVSQSPSNKVTEKGKDVELRCDPISGHTALYWYRQSLGQGLEFLIYFQGNSAPDKSGLPSDRFSAERTGGSVSTLTIQRTQQEDSAVYLCASRLFEHNSPLHFGNGTRLTVT.

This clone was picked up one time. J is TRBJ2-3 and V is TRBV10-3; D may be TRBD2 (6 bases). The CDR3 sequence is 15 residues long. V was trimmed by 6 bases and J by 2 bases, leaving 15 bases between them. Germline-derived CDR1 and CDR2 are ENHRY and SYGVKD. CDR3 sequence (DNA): TGTGCCATCAGCGGAGTAGGAGGGCCCACAGATACGCAGTATTTT. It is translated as CAISGVGGPTDTQYF.

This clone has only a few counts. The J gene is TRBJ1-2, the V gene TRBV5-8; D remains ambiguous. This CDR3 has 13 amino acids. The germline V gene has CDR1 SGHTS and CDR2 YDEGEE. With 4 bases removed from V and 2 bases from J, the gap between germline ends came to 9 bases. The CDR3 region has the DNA TGTGCCAGCAGCCCTGACATGAACTATGGCTACACCTTC. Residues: CASSPDMNYGYTF.

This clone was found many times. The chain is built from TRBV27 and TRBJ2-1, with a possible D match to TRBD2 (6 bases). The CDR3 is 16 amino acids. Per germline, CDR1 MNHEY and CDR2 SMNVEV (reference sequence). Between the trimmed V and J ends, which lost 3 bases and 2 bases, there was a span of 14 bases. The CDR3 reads CASSFLVSGPYNEQFF. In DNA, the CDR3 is TGTGCCAGCAGTTTTCTCGTTAGCGGTCCCTACAATGAGCAGTTCTTC.

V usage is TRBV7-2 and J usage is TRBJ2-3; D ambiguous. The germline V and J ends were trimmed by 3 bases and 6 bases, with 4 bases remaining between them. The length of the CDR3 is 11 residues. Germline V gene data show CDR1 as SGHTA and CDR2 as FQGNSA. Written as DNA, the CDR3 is TGTGCCAGCAGCTTTTCGGATACGCAGTATTTT. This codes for CASSFSDTQYF. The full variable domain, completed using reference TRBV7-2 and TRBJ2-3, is GAGVSQSPSNKVTEKGKDVELRCDPISGHTALYWYRQSLGQGLEFLIYFQGNSAPDKSGLPSDRFSAERTGGSVSTLTIQRTQQEDSAVYLCASSFSDTQYFGPGTRLTVL.

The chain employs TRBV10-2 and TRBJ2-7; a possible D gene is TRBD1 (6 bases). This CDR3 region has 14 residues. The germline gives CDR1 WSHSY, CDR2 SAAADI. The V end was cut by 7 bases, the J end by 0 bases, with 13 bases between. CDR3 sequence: CASTSGTSSYEQYF. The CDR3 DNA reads TGCGCCAGCACCTCCGGGACATCCTCCTACGAGCAGTACTTC.

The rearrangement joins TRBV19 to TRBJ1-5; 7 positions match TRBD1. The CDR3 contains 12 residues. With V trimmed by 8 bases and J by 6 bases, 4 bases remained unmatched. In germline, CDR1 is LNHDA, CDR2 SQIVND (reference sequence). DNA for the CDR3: TGTGCCAGTCGACAGGGCGGTCAGCCCCAGCATTTT. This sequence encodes CASRQGGQPQHF.

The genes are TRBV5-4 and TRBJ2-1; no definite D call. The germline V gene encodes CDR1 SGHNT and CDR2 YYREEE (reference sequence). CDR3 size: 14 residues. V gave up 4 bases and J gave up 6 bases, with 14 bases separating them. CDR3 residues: CASSRPGSLNEQFF. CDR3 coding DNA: TGTGCCAGCAGCCGACCCGGGTCCCTCAATGAGCAGTTCTTC.

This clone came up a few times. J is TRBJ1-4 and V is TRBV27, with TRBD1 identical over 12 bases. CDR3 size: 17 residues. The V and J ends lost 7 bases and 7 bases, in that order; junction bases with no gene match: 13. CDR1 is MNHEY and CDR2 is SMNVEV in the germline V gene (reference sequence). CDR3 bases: TGTGCCAGCAAGACCGGGACAGGGGGCAATTATGGTGAAAAACTGTTTTTT. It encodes CASKTGTGGNYGEKLFF.

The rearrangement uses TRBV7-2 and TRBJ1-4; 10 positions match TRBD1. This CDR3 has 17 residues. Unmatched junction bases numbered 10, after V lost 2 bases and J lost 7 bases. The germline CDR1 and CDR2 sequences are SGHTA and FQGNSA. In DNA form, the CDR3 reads TGTGCCAGCAGCTTACTTAGGACAGGGGGAGGGGGTGAAAAACTGTTTTTT. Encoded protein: CASSLLRTGGGGEKLFF. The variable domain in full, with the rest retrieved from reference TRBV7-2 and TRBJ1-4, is GAGVSQSPSNKVTEKGKDVELRCDPISGHTALYWYRQSLGQGLEFLIYFQGNSAPDKSGLPSDRFSAERTGGSVSTLTIQRTQQEDSAVYLCASSLLRTGGGGEKLFFGSGTQLSVL.

This CDR3 is CAWHRGASYNEQFF. The CDR3 DNA reads as TGTGCCTGGCACCGGGGGGCCTCCTACAATGAGCAGTTCTTC. J is TRBJ2-1 and V is TRBV30; D is possibly TRBD2 (7 bases). Trimming took off 5 bases at V and 0 bases at J, with 11 bases between the two ends. Germline V CDR1 and CDR2: GTSNPN, SVGIG (reference sequence). CDR3 size: 14 residues.

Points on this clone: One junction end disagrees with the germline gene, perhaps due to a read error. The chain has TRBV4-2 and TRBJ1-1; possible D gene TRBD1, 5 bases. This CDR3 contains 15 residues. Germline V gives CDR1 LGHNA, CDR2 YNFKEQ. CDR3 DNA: TGTGCCAGCAGCGCAATTTTAAGGTGGGGGACTGAAGCCTTCTTT. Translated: CASSAILRWGTEAFF.

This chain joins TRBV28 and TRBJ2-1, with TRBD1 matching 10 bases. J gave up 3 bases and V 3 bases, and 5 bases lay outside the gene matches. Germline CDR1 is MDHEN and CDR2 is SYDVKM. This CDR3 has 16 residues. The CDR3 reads CASSLRDRGYYNEQFF. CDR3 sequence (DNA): TGTGCCAGCAGTTTGCGGGACAGGGGCTACTACAATGAGCAGTTCTTC.

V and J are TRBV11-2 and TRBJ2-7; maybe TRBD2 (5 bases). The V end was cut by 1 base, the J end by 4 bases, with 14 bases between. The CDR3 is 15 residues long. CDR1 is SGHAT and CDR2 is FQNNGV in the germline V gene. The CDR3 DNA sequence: TGTGCCAGCAGCTTAGGCCTGACGGAGGTATACGAGCAGTACTTC. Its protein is CASSLGLTEVYEQYF.

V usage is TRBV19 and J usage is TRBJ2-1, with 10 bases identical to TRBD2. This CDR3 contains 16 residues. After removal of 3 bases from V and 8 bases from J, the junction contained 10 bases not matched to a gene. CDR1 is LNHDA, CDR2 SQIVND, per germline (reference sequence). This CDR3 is CASSMVASGGYYEQFF. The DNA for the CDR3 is TGTGCCAGTAGTATGGTCGCTAGCGGGGGTTACTATGAGCAGTTCTTC. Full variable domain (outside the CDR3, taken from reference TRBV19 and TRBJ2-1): DGGITQSPKYLFRKEGQNVTLSCEQNLNHDAMYWYRQDPGQGLRLIYYSQIVNDFQKGDIAEGYSVSREKKESFPLTVTSAQKNPTAFYLCASSMVASGGYYEQFFGPGTRLTVL.

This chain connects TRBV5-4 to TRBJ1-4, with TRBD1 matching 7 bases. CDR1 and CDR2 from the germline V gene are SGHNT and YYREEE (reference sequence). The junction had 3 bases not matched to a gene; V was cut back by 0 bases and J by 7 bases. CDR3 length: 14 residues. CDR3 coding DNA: TGTGCCAGCAGCTTGGGGGACAGATTTGAAAAACTGTTTTTT. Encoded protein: CASSLGDRFEKLFF.

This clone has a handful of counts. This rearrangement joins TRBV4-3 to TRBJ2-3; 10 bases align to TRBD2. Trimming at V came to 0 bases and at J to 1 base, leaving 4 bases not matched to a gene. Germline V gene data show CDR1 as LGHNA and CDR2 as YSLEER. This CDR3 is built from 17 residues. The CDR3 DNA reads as TGCGCCAGCAGCCAAGATAGCCTAGCGGGAGGCACAGATACGCAGTATTTT. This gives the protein CASSQDSLAGGTDTQYF.

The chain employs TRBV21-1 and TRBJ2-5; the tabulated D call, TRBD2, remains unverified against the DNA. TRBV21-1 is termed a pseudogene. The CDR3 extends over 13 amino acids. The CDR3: CASEAGAQETQYF. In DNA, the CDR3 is TGTGCCAGCGAAGCGGGGGCGCAAGAGACCCAGTACTTC.

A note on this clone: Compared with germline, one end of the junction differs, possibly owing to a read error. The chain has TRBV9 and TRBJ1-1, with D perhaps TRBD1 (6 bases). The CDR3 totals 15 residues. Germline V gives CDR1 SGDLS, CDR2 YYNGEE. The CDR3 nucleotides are TGTGCCGGCAGCGGGAGACAGGTGAGGGAAACTGAAGCTTTCTTT. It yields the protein CAGSGRQVRETEAFF.

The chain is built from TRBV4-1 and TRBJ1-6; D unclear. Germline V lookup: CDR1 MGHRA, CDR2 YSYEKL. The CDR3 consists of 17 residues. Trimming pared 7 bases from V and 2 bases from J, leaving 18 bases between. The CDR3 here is CASTLSLLGAYNSPLHF. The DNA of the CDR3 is TGCGCCAGCACCCTTTCCCTCCTGGGAGCCTATAATTCACCCCTCCACTTT.

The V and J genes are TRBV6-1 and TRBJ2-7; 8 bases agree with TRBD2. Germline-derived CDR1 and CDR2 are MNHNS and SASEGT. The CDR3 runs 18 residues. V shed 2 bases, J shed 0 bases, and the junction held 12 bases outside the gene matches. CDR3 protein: CASSEYLAGATSSYEQYF. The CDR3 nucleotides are TGTGCCAGCAGTGAATATCTAGCGGGCGCCACGAGCTCCTACGAGCAGTACTTC.

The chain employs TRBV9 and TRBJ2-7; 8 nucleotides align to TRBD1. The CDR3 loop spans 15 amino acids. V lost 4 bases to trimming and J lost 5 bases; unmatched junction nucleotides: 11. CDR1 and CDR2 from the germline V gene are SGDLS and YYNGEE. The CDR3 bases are TGTGCCAGCAGCCCTCGGACAGGGTCATTCGACGAGCAGTACTTC. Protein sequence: CASSPRTGSFDEQYF.

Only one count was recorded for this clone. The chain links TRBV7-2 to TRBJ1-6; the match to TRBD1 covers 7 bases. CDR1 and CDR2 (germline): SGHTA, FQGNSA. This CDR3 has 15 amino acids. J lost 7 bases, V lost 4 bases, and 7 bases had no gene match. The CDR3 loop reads CASSYEGALNSPLHF. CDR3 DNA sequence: TGTGCCAGCAGCTACGAGGGGGCATTAAATTCACCCCTCCACTTT.

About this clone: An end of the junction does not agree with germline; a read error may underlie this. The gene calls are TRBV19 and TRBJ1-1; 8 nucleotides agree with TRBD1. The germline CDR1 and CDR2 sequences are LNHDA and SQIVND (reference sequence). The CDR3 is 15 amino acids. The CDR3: CTSSSLAGGRPEAFF. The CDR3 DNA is TGTACCAGTAGTTCTTTGGCAGGGGGCCGTCCTGAAGCTTTCTTT.